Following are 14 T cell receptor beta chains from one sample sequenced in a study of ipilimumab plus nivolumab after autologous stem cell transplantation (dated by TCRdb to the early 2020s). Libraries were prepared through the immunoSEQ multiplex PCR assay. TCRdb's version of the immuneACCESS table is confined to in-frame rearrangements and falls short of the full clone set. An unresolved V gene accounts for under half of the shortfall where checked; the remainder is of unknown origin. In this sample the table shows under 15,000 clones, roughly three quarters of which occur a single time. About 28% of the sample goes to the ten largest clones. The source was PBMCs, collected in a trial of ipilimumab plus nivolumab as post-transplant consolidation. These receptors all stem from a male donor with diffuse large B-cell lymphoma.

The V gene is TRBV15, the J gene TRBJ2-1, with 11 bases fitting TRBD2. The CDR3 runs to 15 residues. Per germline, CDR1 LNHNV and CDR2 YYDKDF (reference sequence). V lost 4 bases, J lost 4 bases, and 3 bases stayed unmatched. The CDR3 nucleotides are TGTGCCACCAGCATATCTAGCGGGGGGTACAATGAGCAGTTCTTC. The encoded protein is CATSISSGGYNEQFF.

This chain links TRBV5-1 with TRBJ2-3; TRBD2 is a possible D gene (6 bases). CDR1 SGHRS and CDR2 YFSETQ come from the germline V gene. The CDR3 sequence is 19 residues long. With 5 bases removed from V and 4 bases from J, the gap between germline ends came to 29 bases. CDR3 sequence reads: CASSPLLIAIGGPADTQYF. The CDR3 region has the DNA TGCGCCAGCAGTCCCCTCCTAATCGCGATAGGAGGGCCGGCAGATACGCAGTATTTT. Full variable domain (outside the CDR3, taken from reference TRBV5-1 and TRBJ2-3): KAGVTQTPRYLIKTRGQQVTLSCSPISGHRSVSWYQQTPGQGLQFLFEYFSETQRNKGNFPGRFSGRQFSNSRSEMNVSTLELGDSALYLCASSPLLIAIGGPADTQYFGPGTRLTVL.

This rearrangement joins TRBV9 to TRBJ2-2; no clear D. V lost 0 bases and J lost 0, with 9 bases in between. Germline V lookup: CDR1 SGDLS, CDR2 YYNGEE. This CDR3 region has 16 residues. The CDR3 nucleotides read TGTGCCAGCAGCGTAGCGTTGCCTTCGAACACCGGGGAGCTGTTTTTT. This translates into CASSVALPSNTGELFF.

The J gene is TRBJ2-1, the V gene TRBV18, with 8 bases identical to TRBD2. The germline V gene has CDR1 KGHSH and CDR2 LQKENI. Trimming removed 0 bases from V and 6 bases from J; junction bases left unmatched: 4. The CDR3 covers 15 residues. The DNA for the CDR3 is TGTGCCAGCTCACCACCTACGGGGGGGCTCAATGAGCAGTTCTTC. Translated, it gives CASSPPTGGLNEQFF.

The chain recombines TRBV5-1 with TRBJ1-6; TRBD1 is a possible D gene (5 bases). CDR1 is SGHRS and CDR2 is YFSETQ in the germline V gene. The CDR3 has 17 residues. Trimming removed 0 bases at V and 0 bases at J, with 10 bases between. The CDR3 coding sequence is TGCGCCAGCAGCTTGGCCTTTGGGGGCTCCTATAATTCACCCCTCCACTTT. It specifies CASSLAFGGSYNSPLHF.

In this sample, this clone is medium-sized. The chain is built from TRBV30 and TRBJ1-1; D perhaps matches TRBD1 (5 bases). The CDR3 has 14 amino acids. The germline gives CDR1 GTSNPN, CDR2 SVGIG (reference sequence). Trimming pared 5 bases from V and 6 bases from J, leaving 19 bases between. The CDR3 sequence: CAWGLGGVGSEAFF. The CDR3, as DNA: TGTGCCTGGGGACTTGGAGGGGTAGGTTCTGAAGCTTTCTTT.

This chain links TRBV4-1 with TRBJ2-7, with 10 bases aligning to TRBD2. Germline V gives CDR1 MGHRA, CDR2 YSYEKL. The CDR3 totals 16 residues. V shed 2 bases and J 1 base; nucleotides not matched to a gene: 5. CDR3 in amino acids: CASSQLWTSGSYEQYF. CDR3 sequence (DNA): TGCGCCAGCAGCCAACTCTGGACTAGCGGTTCCTACGAGCAGTACTTC.

CDR3 DNA sequence: TGTGCCAGCAGCTTAGGGCCGGGACAGCCCTACGAGCAGTACTTC. It encodes CASSLGPGQPYEQYF. The V call is TRBV7-2, the J call TRBJ2-7; TRBD1 agrees at 7 bases. The CDR3 is 15 residues long. The V gene's germline CDR1 is SGHTA and CDR2 FQGNSA. V shed 1 base, J shed 2 bases, and the junction held 5 bases outside the gene matches.

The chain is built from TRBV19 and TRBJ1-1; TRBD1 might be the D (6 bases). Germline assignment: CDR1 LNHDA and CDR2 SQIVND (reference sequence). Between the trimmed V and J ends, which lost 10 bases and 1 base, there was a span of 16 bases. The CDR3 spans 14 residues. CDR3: CATSQGAGNTEAFF. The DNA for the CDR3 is TGTGCCACCTCACAGGGTGCGGGGAACACTGAAGCTTTCTTT.

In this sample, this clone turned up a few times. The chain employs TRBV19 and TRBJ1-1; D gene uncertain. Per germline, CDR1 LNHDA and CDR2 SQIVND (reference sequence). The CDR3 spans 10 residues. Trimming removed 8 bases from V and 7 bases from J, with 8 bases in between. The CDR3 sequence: CASGGVEAFF. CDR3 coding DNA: TGTGCCAGTGGTGGGGTTGAAGCTTTCTTT.

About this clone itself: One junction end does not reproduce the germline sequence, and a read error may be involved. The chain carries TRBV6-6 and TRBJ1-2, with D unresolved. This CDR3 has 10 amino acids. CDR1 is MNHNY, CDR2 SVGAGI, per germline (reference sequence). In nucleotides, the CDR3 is TGTGCCAGCAGTGGCCGGACGGTCCTCTTC. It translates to CASSGRTVLF.

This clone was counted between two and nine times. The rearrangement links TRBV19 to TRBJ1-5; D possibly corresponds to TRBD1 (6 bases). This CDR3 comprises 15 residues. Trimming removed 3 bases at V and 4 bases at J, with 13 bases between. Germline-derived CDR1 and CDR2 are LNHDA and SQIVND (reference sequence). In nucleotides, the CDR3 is TGTGCCAGTAGTATGGGTGAGGGGGTTAATCAGCCCCAGCATTTT. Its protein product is CASSMGEGVNQPQHF.

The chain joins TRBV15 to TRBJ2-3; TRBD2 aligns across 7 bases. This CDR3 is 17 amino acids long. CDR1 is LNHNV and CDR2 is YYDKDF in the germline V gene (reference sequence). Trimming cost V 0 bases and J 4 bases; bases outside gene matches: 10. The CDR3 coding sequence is TGTGCCACCAGCAGAGATCTCCCACCGGGAGGCGCAGATACGCAGTATTTT. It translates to CATSRDLPPGGADTQYF.

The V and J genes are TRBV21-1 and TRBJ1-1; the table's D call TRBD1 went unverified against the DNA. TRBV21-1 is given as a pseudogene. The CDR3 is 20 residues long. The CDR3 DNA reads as TGTGCCAGCAGCCTAAGGGGGACAGGATCCCCGGGGGCGCGGAACACTGAAGCTTTCTTT. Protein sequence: CASSLRGTGSPGARNTEAFF.